Listed below are T cell receptor beta chains from one sample, sequenced in a study of TIL therapy for anti-PD-1-resistant metastatic lung cancer. Assay used: immunoSEQ multiplex PCR; TCRdb lists only in-frame clones, some missing. The top ten clones hold about 0.85% of a sample with more than 12,000 clones, about 82% of them seen once. Specimen: blood, collected at baseline. The source of these receptors is a person between 25 and 80 years old with non-small cell lung cancer. Each CDR3 is given without its conserved first and last residue.

v_gene: TRBV19; j_gene: TRBJ2-3; CDR3aa: ASSMRGTDTQY
v_gene: TRBV7-2; j_gene: TRBJ2-5; CDR3aa: ASSPRPGAQY
v_gene: TRBV9; j_gene: TRBJ1-1; CDR3aa: ASSMTRGSGTEAF
v_gene: TRBV5-4; j_gene: TRBJ1-2; CDR3aa: ASSSGGEYGYT
v_gene: TRBV6-6; j_gene: TRBJ2-2; CDR3aa: ASKDTGELF
v_gene: TRBV11-2; j_gene: TRBJ2-2; CDR3aa: ASSLWGANTGELF
v_gene: TRBV7-3; j_gene: TRBJ2-2; CDR3aa: ASSSPTGFPGELF
v_gene: TRBV6-6; j_gene: TRBJ1-3; CDR3aa: ASSQMTGDTIY
v_gene: TRBV5-5; j_gene: TRBJ2-5; CDR3aa: ATRPTGGGETQY
v_gene: TRBV29-1; j_gene: TRBJ2-1; CDR3aa: SVDEVASGVNEQF
v_gene: TRBV5-1; j_gene: TRBJ2-1; CDR3aa: AIRVEGANEQF
v_gene: TRBV7-6; j_gene: TRBJ1-1; CDR3aa: ASSPKGGRSNTEAF
v_gene: TRBV7-9; j_gene: TRBJ2-2; CDR3aa: ASSPRLSGGTGELF
v_gene: TRBV27; j_gene: TRBJ2-2; CDR3aa: ASRRGGARTGELF
v_gene: TRBV6-4; j_gene: TRBJ2-6; CDR3aa: ASSDSQNSGANVLT
v_gene: TRBV15; j_gene: TRBJ2-6; CDR3aa: ATSRVEGSGANVLT
v_gene: TRBV19; j_gene: TRBJ1-1; CDR3aa: ASSITTGRRTEAF
v_gene: TRBV6-1; j_gene: TRBJ2-7; CDR3aa: ASSEGRGQYEQY
v_gene: TRBV4-3; j_gene: TRBJ2-5; CDR3aa: ASSPGERGQETQY
v_gene: TRBV6-5; j_gene: TRBJ2-5; CDR3aa: ASRRDYGGKGTQY
v_gene: TRBV7-9; j_gene: TRBJ1-2; CDR3aa: ASSLGAVDGYT
v_gene: TRBV27; j_gene: TRBJ2-5; CDR3aa: ASSLSLGVQETQY
v_gene: TRBV7-2; j_gene: TRBJ1-3; CDR3aa: ASTPGPSSGNTIY
v_gene: TRBV7-2; j_gene: TRBJ2-3; CDR3aa: ASSLAFGFTSTDTQY
v_gene: TRBV5-1; j_gene: TRBJ2-4; CDR3aa: ASSAQPGLPTRENIQY
v_gene: TRBV5-8; j_gene: TRBJ1-1; CDR3aa: ASSLVVNTEAF
v_gene: TRBV7-2; j_gene: TRBJ2-7; CDR3aa: ASSSLGPPYEQY
v_gene: TRBV7-6; j_gene: TRBJ1-2; CDR3aa: ASSLAGGSYGYT
v_gene: TRBV7-9; j_gene: TRBJ1-5; CDR3aa: ASSPGTGGQPQH
v_gene: TRBV13; j_gene: TRBJ2-5; CDR3aa: ASSLVDRGLEETQY
v_gene: TRBV13; j_gene: TRBJ2-3; CDR3aa: ASRRFGRRTDTQY
v_gene: TRBV19; j_gene: TRBJ1-2; CDR3aa: ASTTPGTDYGYT
v_gene: TRBV18; j_gene: TRBJ1-2; CDR3aa: ASSPRDRYYGYT
v_gene: TRBV28; j_gene: TRBJ2-2; CDR3aa: ASSRPVVTGELF
v_gene: TRBV7-9; j_gene: TRBJ2-6; CDR3aa: ASSFGRYGANVLT